A single sample is the source of the 19 T cell receptor beta chains below, sequenced in a study of CXCR3-negative and CXCR3-positive naive CD8 T cells. Via 5' RACE with UMI labels, TRB cDNA libraries were prepared. TCRdb processed the 5' RACE reads again and assigns one entry to each CDR3 protein, with no DNA. The sample totals under 30,000 distinct CDR3 sequences. The material sequenced was memory CD8+ T cells from blood. Receptors originate from a human donor in good health. Some clones in this sample may be carry-over from other donors' samples.

V gene TRBV7-9 combines with J gene TRBJ2-7; TCRdb picks TRBD2, but there is no DNA to check that call. Per germline, CDR1 SEHNR and CDR2 FQNEAQ (reference sequence). This CDR3 contains 13 residues. This CDR3 reads CASSPGLIYEQYF. The full variable domain, completed using reference TRBV7-9 and TRBJ2-7, is DTGVSQNPRHKITKRGQNVTFRCDPISEHNRLYWYRQTLGQGPEFLTYFQNEAQLEKSRLLSDRFSAERPKGSFSTLEIQRTEQGDSAMYLCASSPGLIYEQYFGPGTRLTVT.

CDR3 amino acids: CSVRSGAYNEQFF. The genes are TRBV29-1 and TRBJ2-1; TCRdb indicates TRBD2, and absent DNA this call remains unverified. The CDR3 consists of 13 residues. Per germline, CDR1 SQVTM and CDR2 ANQGSEA.

The chain recombines TRBV12-3 or TRBV12-4 with TRBJ2-2; without DNA, the TCRdb call of TRBD1 cannot be checked. This CDR3 comprises 15 residues. CDR3 residues: CASTPAGGRTGELFF.

The V gene is TRBV4-3, the J gene TRBJ1-1. This CDR3 is 15 amino acids long. The germline V gene has CDR1 LGHNA and CDR2 YSLEER. CDR3 loop: CASSQDMGRNTEAFF.

This rearrangement joins TRBV27 to TRBJ1-1. CDR1 is MNHEY and CDR2 is SMNVEV in the germline V gene (reference sequence). This CDR3 contains 13 residues. The CDR3 region is CASSPRGPDEAFF.

This chain links TRBV28 with TRBJ2-5; the TCRdb D gene call, TRBD2, has no DNA to confirm it. The CDR3 covers 15 residues. Germline V gives CDR1 MDHEN, CDR2 SYDVKM. CDR3 loop: CASSSSGGPLETQYF. The full variable domain, its missing parts supplied by reference TRBV28 and TRBJ2-5, is DVKVTQSSRYLVKRTGEKVFLECVQDMDHENMFWYRQDPGLGLRLIYFSYDVKMKEKGDIPEGYSVSREKKERFSLILESASTNQTSMYLCASSSSGGPLETQYFGPGTRLLVL.

This sequence joins TRBV5-4 and TRBJ2-7; TCRdb calls TRBD2, which cannot be checked without DNA. Germline values: CDR1 SGHNT, CDR2 YYREEE (reference sequence). The CDR3 contains 14 residues. The CDR3 sequence: CASSSRTSGYEQYF.

V gene TRBV6-4 combines with J gene TRBJ2-1; TCRdb picks TRBD1, but there is no DNA to check that call. The CDR3 is 15 residues long. From germline, CDR1 is MRHNA and CDR2 SNTAGT. The CDR3 loop is CASSDRAGDYNEQFF.

The rearrangement links TRBV12-3 or TRBV12-4 to TRBJ2-5; no DNA is available, so the TRBD1 call from TCRdb remains unchecked. The CDR3 consists of 14 residues. CDR3 protein: CASSPPGAPETQYF.

V and J are TRBV29-1 and TRBJ2-7; without DNA, the TCRdb call of TRBD2 cannot be checked. Germline-derived CDR1 and CDR2 are SQVTM and ANQGSEA. The CDR3 totals 12 residues. The CDR3 loop is CSVAGSRAEQYF.

The chain joins TRBV11-2 to TRBJ1-3; the D gene TCRdb calls, TRBD1, cannot be checked with no DNA. Germline CDR1 SGHAT, CDR2 FQNNGV. This CDR3 contains 15 residues. CDR3 loop: CASSLLGARGNTIYF. Full variable domain (outside the CDR3, taken from reference TRBV11-2 and TRBJ1-3): EAGVAQSPRYKIIEKRQSVAFWCNPISGHATLYWYQQILGQGPKLLIQFQNNGVVDDSQLPKDRFSAERLKGVDSTLKIQPAKLEDSAVYLCASSLLGARGNTIYFGEGSWLTVV.

The chain employs TRBV4-2 and TRBJ2-7; TCRdb picks TRBD1, but there is no DNA to check that call. CDR1 and CDR2 from the germline V gene are LGHNA and YNFKEQ. The CDR3 is 17 residues long. This CDR3 is CASSQVEIGDSFYEQYF.

The rearrangement links TRBV20-1 to TRBJ2-7. Germline CDR1 and CDR2: DFQATT and SNEGSKA (reference sequence). The CDR3 consists of 15 residues. CDR3: CSASSTQRLSYEQYF.

This chain's CDR3 is CSVKDRNEGEQYF. The rearrangement links TRBV20-1 to TRBJ2-7; TCRdb lists TRBD2, though no DNA is available to test this call. The germline V gene has CDR1 DFQATT and CDR2 SNEGSKA (reference sequence). CDR3 length: 13 amino acids.

The chain has TRBV19 and TRBJ2-5. The CDR3 totals 11 residues. The V gene's germline CDR1 is LNHDA and CDR2 SQIVND (reference sequence). The CDR3 here is CASKEAETQYF. Complete variable domain (other parts from reference TRBV19 and TRBJ2-5): DGGITQSPKYLFRKEGQNVTLSCEQNLNHDAMYWYRQDPGQGLRLIYYSQIVNDFQKGDIAEGYSVSREKKESFPLTVTSAQKNPTAFYLCASKEAETQYFGPGTRLLVL.

This chain joins TRBV19 and TRBJ2-5. The CDR3 runs 12 residues. Germline CDR1 LNHDA, CDR2 SQIVND (reference sequence). This CDR3 is CASSMVEETQYF.

The chain has TRBV11-3 and TRBJ2-1; with no DNA, the TCRdb D assignment of TRBD2 cannot be verified. In germline, CDR1 is SGHNT, CDR2 YENEEA. CDR3 length: 16 amino acids. The CDR3 sequence: CASSSIAGSSYNEQFF.

This clonotype shows up as medium-sized by frequency. The rearrangement joins TRBV4-2 to TRBJ1-1. The length of the CDR3 is 14 residues. Germline CDR1 reads LGHNA; CDR2 reads YNFKEQ. The CDR3 spells CASSPRVLGTEAFF.

The chain employs TRBV6-5 and TRBJ2-7; TCRdb picks TRBD2, but there is no DNA to check that call. The CDR3 totals 13 residues. The germline V gene encodes CDR1 MNHEY and CDR2 SVGAGI. CDR3 loop: CASSEAGVYEQYF.